What follows is one TCR beta chain and its context. This CDR3 spans 14 amino acids. Germline loops: CDR1 GTSNPN, CDR2 SVGIG (reference sequence). V lost 3 bases and J 5 bases, leaving 16 bases between the germline ends. Original methodology: Amplifying reference gene primers gave estimates of nucleated cell counts. Profiled with immunoSEQ multiplex PCR; TCRdb holds only in-frame clones, not every one. D and trimming were read from the DNA, whereas the V and J calls and clone size are those reported in that table. The data contain over 200,000 clones, 80% to 85% of them singletons. The data originate from a study of blood T cell repertoires in COVID-19. Study in general: The study drew acute and convalescent COVID-19 samples from the United States, Italy and Spain. Sample material is recorded as cDNA or gDNA derived from T cells, B-cell-depleted T cells, or PBMCs.

The receptor's source is a man aged 50 to 60 with active or convalescent COVID-19. The sequenced sample consisted of peripheral blood. The V call is TRBV30, the J call TRBJ2-5; D is perhaps TRBD2 (5 bases). CDR3 bases: TGTGCCTGGAGGCGTTTCGGGATAGGGGAGACCCAGTACTTC. Protein: CAWRRFGIGETQYF. Full variable domain (rest looked up from reference TRBV30 and TRBJ2-5): SQTIHQWPATLVQPVGSPLSLECTVEGTSNPNLYWYRQAAGRGLQLLFYSVGIGQISSEVPQNLSASRPQDRQFILSSKKLLLSDSGFYLCAWRRFGIGETQYFGPGTRLLVL.